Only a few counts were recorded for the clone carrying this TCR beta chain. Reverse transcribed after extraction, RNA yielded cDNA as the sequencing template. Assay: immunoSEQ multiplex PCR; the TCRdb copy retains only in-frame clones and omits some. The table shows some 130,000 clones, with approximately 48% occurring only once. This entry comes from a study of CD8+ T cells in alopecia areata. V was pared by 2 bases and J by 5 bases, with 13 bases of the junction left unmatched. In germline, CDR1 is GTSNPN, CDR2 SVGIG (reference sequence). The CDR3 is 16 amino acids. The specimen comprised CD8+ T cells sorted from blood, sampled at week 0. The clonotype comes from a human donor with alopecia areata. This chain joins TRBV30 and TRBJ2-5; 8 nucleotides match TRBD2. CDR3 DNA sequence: TGTGCCTGGAGTACGGGACGGGGGGGCGGTCTGGAGACCCAGTACTTC. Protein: CAWSTGRGGGLETQYF.